This is a list of T cell receptor beta chains from one sample in a study of tumor-infiltrating lymphocytes in primary liver carcinoma. TCRdb re-derived calls from the multiplex PCR reads in MiXCR, one entry per CDR3 protein. The repertoire has 310,000 or so distinct CDR3 sequences, around three fifths of them found once; the top ten carry 6.5%. Sequencing was performed on peripheral blood. Source of these receptors: a man aged 35-49 years with primary liver carcinoma and hepatitis B virus infection. The CDR3 runs from the conserved cysteine through the conserved F or W. The order of the fields is V gene, clone size, D gene, J gene, CDR3 DNA, CDR3 protein. A D gene is named only where the DNA matches it firmly. Clone size is shown for a subset of rows, as once, few, many or a class of expanded clone.

>TRBV5-1|NA|NA|TRBJ2-3
TGCGCCAGCAGCTTGGCCGGCAGGGGGGGATCAGATACGCAGTATTTT
CASSLAGRGGSDTQYF
>TRBV11-1|NA|NA|TRBJ1-6
TGTGCCAGCAGCGAAGCCGCGGGCCGTAATCCACCCCTCCACTTT
CASSEAAGRNPPLHF
>TRBV6-5|once|TRBD2|TRBJ2-1
TGTGCCAGCAGTTACTCTCCGACTAGCGGGAGGGCTGAGCAGTTCTTC
CASSYSPTSGRAEQFF
>TRBV11-2|NA|NA|TRBJ2-7
TGTGCCAGCAACGCCAGCTCGTACGAGCAGTACTTC
CASNASSYEQYF
>TRBV6-5|few|NA|TRBJ2-7
TGTGCCAGCAGTGACCGGGACTCCACCTACGAGCAGTACTTC
CASSDRDSTYEQYF
>TRBV5-1|NA|TRBD1|TRBJ1-6
TGCACCAGCAGCTTGGAGGGACAGGGGTCCTCACCTCTCCACTTT
CTSSLEGQGSSPLHF
>TRBV7-2|NA|TRBD2|TRBJ2-7
TGTGCCAGCAGCTTAAAACTAGCGAGCTCCTACGAGCAGTACTTC
CASSLKLASSYEQYF
>TRBV11-2|few|NA|TRBJ2-1
TGTGCCAGCAGCTTAGCTTCCATATACAGTGAGCAGTTCTTC
CASSLASIYSEQFF
>TRBV28|NA|NA|TRBJ1-2
TGTGCCAGCAGTTCCGCGAGCTGGTATGGCTACACCTTC
CASSSASWYGYTF
>TRBV10-1|NA|TRBD2|TRBJ2-7
TGCGCCAGCAGCCATAGCGGGAGTGGGTACGAGCAGTACTTC
CASSHSGSGYEQYF
>TRBV10-3|NA|NA|TRBJ2-3
TGTGCCATCAGTGAGGCGGACACAGATACGCAGTATTTT
CAISEADTDTQYF
>TRBV11-2|NA|NA|TRBJ2-3
TGTGCCAGCAACTGGGGGACCACAGATACGCAGTATTTT
CASNWGTTDTQYF
>TRBV6-5|many|NA|TRBJ2-5
TGTGCCAGCAGTTATCAGGGGAGAGAGACCCAGTACTTC
CASSYQGRETQYF
>TRBV11-2|NA|NA|TRBJ2-1
TGTACCAGTAACCCCTCCCACAATGAGCAGTTCTTC
CTSNPSHNEQFF
>TRBV11-3|many|TRBD1|TRBJ2-5
TGTGCCAGCAGCTCTGGACAGGGGGGACAAGAGACCCAGTACTTC
CASSSGQGGQETQYF
>TRBV28|NA|NA|TRBJ2-5
TGTGCCAGCAGTTATCAGAACAAAGAGACCCAGTACTTC
CASSYQNKETQYF
>TRBV12-3/TRBV12-4|NA|NA|TRBJ2-7
TGTGCCAGCACCGTACAGGGTTTCTACGAGCGGTACTTC
CASTVQGFYERYF
>TRBV6-6|many|TRBD1|TRBJ2-5
TGTGCCAGCAGGGACAGGGTTCAAGAGACCCAGTACTTC
CASRDRVQETQYF
>TRBV5-4|few|TRBD2|TRBJ2-1
TGTGCCAGCAGCGGGACTAGCGGGAGTTCCTACAATGAGCAGTTCTTC
CASSGTSGSSYNEQFF
>TRBV7-9|few|TRBD2|TRBJ2-5
TGTGCCAGCAGCTCCCGACTAGCGGGAGGGCAAGAGACCCAGTACTTC
CASSSRLAGGQETQYF
>TRBV4-3|many|TRBD2|TRBJ2-1
TGCGCCAGCAGCCAAGTTCTGAGCGGGGCCGTCTACAATGAGCAGTTCTTC
CASSQVLSGAVYNEQFF
>TRBV6-5|many|NA|TRBJ1-6
TGTGCCAGCATCGAATCCGGGGGGAGCCAACCCCACTTT
CASIESGGSQPHF
>TRBV5-1|few|NA|TRBJ2-7
TGCGCCAGCAGCTTGGTTCCGGGGGCAGGGAACAACGAGCAGTACTTC
CASSLVPGAGNNEQYF
>TRBV5-5|NA|NA|TRBJ1-5
TGTGCCAGCAGCCTCGGTGGGGAAGGCAATCAGCCCCAGCATTTT
CASSLGGEGNQPQHF
>TRBV10-3|NA|NA|TRBJ2-5
TGTGCCATCAGGGTGAGGGTCGAGGGGCAAGAGACCCAATACTTC
CAIRVRVEGQETQYF
>TRBV11-2|NA|NA|TRBJ2-7
TGTGCCAGCAGTCCCAACCAAGGTAACGGGCAGTACTTC
CASSPNQGNGQYF
>TRBV5-1|NA|NA|TRBJ2-5
TGCGCCAGCGGACTTAGCGGTTTTGATCAAGAGACCCAGTACTTC
CASGLSGFDQETQYF
>TRBV11-2|NA|NA|TRBJ2-1
TGTGCCAGCAACCCCAAAAGTTACAATGAGCAATTCTTC
CASNPKSYNEQFF
>TRBV11-2|NA|TRBD1|TRBJ1-6
TGTGTCAGCAGCTTAGACTCGGACAGGGTTGATAATTCACCACTCCACTTT
CVSSLDSDRVDNSPLHF
>TRBV11-2|NA|NA|TRBJ2-3
TGTGCCAGGAGCTTAGTTTCAGGTACGCAGTATTTT
CARSLVSGTQYF
>TRBV20-1|NA|NA|TRBJ2-5
TGCAGTGCCTTAAACGATAGAAGAGAGACCCAGTACTTC
CSALNDRRETQYF
>TRBV4-3|NA|NA|TRBJ2-6
TGCGCCAGCAGCCAACCTAGCACAGGGGCCAACGTCCTGACTTTC
CASSQPSTGANVLTF
>TRBV4-1|many|NA|TRBJ1-1
TGCGCCAGCAGCCAAGATCGGTTGGAGGGACAAGCTTTCTTT
CASSQDRLEGQAFF